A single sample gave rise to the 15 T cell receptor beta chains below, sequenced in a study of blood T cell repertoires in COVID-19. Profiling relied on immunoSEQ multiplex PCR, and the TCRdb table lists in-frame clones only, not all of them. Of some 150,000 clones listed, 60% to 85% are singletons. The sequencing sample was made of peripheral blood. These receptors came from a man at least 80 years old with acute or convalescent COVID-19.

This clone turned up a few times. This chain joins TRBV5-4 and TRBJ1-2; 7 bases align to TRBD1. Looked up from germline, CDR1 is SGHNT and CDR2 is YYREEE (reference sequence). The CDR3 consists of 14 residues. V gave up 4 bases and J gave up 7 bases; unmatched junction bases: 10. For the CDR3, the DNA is TGTGCCAGCAGCCTACCGACAGGGAGCAGTGGCTACACCTTC. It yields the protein CASSLPTGSSGYTF.

CDR3: CASSAATTVNTEAFF. The CDR3 DNA reads TGTGCCAGCAGCGCGGCCACGACAGTGAACACTGAAGCTTTCTTT. The chain combines TRBV5-4 with TRBJ1-1, with D perhaps matching TRBD1 (5 bases). CDR1 is SGHNT and CDR2 is YYREEE in the germline V gene (reference sequence). The length of the CDR3 is 15 residues. V lost 4 bases to trimming and J lost 0 bases, with 13 bases between them.

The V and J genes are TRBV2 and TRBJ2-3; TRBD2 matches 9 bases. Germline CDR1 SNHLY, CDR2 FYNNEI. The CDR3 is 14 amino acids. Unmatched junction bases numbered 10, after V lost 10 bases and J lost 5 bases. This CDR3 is CATSSGIAGDTQYF. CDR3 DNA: TGTGCCACCTCTAGCGGGATTGCGGGAGATACGCAGTATTTT.

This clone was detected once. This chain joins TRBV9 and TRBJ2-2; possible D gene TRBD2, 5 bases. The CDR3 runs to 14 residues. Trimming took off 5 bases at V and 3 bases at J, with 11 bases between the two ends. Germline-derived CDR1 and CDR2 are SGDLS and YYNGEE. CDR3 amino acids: CASRRVEDTGELFF. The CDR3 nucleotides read TGTGCCAGCAGGCGGGTGGAGGACACCGGGGAGCTGTTTTTT.

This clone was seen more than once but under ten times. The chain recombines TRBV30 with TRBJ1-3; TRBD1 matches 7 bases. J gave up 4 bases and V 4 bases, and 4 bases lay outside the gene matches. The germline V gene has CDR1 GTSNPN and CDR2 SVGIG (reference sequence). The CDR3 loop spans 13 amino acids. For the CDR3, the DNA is TGTGCCTGGAATCCCAGGGGGGGAAACACCATATATTTT. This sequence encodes CAWNPRGGNTIYF.

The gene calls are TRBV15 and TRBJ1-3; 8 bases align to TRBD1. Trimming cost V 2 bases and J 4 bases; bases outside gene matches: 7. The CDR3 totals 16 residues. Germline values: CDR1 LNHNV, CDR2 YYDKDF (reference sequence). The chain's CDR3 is CATSRSGTGQGNTIYF. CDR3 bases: TGTGCCACCAGCAGATCTGGGACAGGCCAAGGAAACACCATATATTTT. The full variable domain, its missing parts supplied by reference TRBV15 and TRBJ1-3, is DAMVIQNPRYQVTQFGKPVTLSCSQTLNHNVMYWYQQKSSQAPKLLFHYYDKDFNNEADTPDNFQSRRPNTSFCFLDIRSPGLGDTAMYLCATSRSGTGQGNTIYFGEGSWLTVV.

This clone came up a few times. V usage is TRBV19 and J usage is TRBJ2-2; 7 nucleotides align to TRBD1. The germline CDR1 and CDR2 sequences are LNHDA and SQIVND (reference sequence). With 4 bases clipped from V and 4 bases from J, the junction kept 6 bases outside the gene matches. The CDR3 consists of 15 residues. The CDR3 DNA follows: TGTGCCAGTAGTACTACAGGGGCCGCCACCGGGGAGCTGTTTTTT. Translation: CASSTTGAATGELFF.

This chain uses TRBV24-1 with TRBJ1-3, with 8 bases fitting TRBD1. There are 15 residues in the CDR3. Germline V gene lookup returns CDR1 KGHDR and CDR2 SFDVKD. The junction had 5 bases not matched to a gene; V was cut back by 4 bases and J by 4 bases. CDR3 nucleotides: TGTGCCACCAGTGACTCGGGACAGGCCGGAAACACCATATATTTT. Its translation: CATSDSGQAGNTIYF.

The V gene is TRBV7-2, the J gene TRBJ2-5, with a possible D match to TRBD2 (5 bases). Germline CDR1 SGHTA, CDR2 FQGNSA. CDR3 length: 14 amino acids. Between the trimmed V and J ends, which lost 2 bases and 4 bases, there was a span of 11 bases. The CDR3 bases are TGTGCCAGCAGCTTATCTTGGGCGGGAGAGACCCAGTACTTC. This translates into CASSLSWAGETQYF.

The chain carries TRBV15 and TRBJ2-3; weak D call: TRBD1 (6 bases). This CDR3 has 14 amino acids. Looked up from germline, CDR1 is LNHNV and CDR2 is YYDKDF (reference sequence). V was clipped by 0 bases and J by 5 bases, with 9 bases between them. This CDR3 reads CATSRDRGQDTQYF. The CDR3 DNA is TGTGCCACCAGCAGAGACAGGGGACAAGATACGCAGTATTTT.

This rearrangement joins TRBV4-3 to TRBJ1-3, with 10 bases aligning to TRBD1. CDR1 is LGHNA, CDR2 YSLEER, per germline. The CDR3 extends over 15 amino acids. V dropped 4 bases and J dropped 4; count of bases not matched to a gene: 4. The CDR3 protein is CASSLTGGSGNTIYF. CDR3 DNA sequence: TGCGCCAGCAGCCTGACAGGGGGCTCAGGAAACACCATATATTTT.

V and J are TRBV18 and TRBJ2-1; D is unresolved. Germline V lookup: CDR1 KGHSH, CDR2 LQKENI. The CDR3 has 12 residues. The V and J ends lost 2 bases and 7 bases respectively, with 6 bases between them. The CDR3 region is CASSPGRNEQFF. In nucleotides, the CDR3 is TGTGCCAGCTCACCAGGTAGAAATGAGCAGTTCTTC.

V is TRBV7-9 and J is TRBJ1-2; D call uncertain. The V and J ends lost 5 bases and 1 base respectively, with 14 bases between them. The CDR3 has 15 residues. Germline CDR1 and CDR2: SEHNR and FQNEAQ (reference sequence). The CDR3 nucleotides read TGTGCCAGCAGCCCCGCGAGGGCCGGTAACTATGGCTACACCTTC. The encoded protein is CASSPARAGNYGYTF.

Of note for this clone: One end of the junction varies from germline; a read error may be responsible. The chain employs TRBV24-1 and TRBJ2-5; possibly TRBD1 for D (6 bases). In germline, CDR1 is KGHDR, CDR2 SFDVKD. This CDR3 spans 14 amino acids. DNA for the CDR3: TGTGCCACCACCTATGGACAGTACCAACAGACCCAGTACTTC. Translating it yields CATTYGQYQQTQYF.

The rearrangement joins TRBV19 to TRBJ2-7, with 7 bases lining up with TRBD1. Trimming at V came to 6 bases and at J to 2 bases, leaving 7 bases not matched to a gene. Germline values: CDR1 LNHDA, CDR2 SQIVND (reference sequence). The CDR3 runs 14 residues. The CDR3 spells CASRSGTATYEQYF. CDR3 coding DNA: TGTGCCAGTAGGTCCGGGACAGCGACCTACGAGCAGTACTTC.